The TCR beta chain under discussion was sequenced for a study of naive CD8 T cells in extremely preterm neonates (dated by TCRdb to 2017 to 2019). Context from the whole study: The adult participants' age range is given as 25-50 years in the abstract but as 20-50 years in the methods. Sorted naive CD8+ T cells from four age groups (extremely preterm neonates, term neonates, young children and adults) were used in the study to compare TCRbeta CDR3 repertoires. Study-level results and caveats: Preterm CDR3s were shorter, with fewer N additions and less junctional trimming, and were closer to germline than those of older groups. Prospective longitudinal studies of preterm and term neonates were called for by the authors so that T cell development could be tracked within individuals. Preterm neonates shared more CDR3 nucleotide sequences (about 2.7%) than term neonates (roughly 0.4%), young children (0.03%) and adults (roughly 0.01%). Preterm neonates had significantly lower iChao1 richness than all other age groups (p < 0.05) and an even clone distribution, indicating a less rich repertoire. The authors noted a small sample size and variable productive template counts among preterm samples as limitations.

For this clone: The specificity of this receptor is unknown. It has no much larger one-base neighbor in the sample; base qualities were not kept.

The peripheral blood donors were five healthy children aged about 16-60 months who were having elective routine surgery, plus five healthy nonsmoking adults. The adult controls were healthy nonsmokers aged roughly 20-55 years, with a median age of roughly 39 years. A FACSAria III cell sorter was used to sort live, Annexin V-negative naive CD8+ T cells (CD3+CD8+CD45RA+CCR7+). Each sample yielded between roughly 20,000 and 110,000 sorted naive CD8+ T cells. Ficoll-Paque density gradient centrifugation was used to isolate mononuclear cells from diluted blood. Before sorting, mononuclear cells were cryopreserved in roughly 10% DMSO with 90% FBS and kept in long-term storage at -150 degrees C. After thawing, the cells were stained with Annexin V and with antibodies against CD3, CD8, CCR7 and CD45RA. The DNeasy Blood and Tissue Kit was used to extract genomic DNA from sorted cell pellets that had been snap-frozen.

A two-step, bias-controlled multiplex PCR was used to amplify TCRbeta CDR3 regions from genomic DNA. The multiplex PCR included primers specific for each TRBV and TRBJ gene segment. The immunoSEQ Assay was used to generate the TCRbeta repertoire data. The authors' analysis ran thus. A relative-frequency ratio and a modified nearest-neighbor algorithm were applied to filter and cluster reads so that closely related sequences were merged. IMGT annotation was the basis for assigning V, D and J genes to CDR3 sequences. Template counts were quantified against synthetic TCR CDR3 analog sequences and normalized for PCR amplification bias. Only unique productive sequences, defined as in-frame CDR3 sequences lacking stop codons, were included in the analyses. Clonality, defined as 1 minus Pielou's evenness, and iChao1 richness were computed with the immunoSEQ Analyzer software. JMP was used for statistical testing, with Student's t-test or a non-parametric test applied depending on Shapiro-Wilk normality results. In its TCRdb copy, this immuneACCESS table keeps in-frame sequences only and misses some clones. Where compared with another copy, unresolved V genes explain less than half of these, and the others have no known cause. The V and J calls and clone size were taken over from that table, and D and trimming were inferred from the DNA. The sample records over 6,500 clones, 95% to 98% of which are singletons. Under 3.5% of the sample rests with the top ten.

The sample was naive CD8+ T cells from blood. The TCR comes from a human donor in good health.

The nucleotides read TGTGCCATCAGTGAGTCCGGGACAGGTCCCTATGGCTACACCTTC. It specifies CAISESGTGPYGYTF. The chain was built from TRBV10-3 and TRBJ1-2; 8 central nucleotides agree with TRBD1. Trimmed from V: 0 bases; trimmed from J: 4 bases; junction bases lacking a gene match: 4. The CDR3 numbers 15 residues from cysteine through phenylalanine. CDR3 DNA is the only sequence kept; it has 45 bases, read in frame from the first base. The CDR1 and CDR2 encoded by the germline V gene are ENHRY and SYGVKD.